This TCR beta chain is drawn from a study of blood T cell repertoires in COVID-19. CDR3 length: 16 amino acids. Trimming removed 1 base at V and 3 bases at J, with 16 bases between. CDR1 and CDR2 (germline): SGHAT, FQNNGV. Sequencing was performed with immunoSEQ multiplex PCR; in TCRdb, only in-frame clones are kept and a portion is missing. The table lists 99,000 or so clones, under 90% of them singletons, with about 40% in the top ten. This clone was seen once. J is TRBJ2-7 and V is TRBV11-2; D is perhaps TRBD2 (6 bases). Material: peripheral blood. This sequence originates from an elderly man with acute or convalescent COVID-19. In nucleotides, the CDR3 is TGTGCCAGCAGCTTAGGAACGGAGGGCCGGGACTACGAGCAGTACTTC. As protein: CASSLGTEGRDYEQYF.